The next 27 T cell receptor beta chains were all read from a single sample in a study of blood T cell repertoires in COVID-19. Profiling relied on immunoSEQ multiplex PCR, and the TCRdb table lists in-frame clones only, not all of them. This table holds about 46,000 clones, more than 90% found once. Material: peripheral blood. The origin of the receptors is a man in his sixties or seventies with active COVID-19.

To note about this clone: The same CDR3 can be traced to other DNA sequences in this sample. The chain joins TRBV28 to TRBJ1-1, with 11 bases lining up with TRBD1. Trimming at V came to 9 bases and at J to 4 bases, leaving 10 bases not matched to a gene. Germline V gene lookup returns CDR1 MDHEN and CDR2 SYDVKM. The CDR3 spans 15 residues. CDR3 in amino acids: CASPGQGAPITEAFF. CDR3 coding DNA: TGTGCCAGTCCAGGACAGGGGGCGCCCATCACTGAAGCTTTCTTT.

The chain couples TRBV11-2 to TRBJ1-1; tentative D call: TRBD1 (5 bases). Germline CDR1 and CDR2: SGHAT and FQNNGV. The CDR3 totals 13 residues. V was cut by 3 bases and J by 5 bases, with 10 bases left in between. CDR3 in DNA: TGTGCCAGCAGCTTTAGAAAGGGGACTGAAGCTTTCTTT. This encodes CASSFRKGTEAFF.

CDR3 loop: CASRRGQGLPDTQYF. The CDR3 DNA reads TGTGCCAGCAGACGAGGACAGGGGTTACCAGATACGCAGTATTTT. J is TRBJ2-3 and V is TRBV5-6; 9 nucleotides match TRBD1. Germline values: CDR1 SGHDT, CDR2 YYEEEE. This CDR3 has 15 amino acids. V dropped 5 bases and J dropped 4; count of bases not matched to a gene: 8.

In DNA form, the CDR3 reads TGTGCCAGCAGCTTAGTTCCAGGGGGCCTTTTCGATGAGCAGTTCTTC. Its protein is CASSLVPGGLFDEQFF. The chain couples TRBV7-9 to TRBJ2-1; 8 bases fit TRBD1. The V gene's germline CDR1 is SEHNR and CDR2 FQNEAQ (reference sequence). V lost 1 base, J lost 8 bases, and 10 bases stayed unmatched. This CDR3 has 16 amino acids.

J is TRBJ2-7 and V is TRBV5-4; 7 nucleotides match TRBD2. This CDR3 has 13 amino acids. V dropped 0 bases and J dropped 7; count of bases not matched to a gene: 4. Germline CDR1 SGHNT, CDR2 YYREEE (reference sequence). CDR3 nucleotide sequence: TGTGCCAGCAGCTTGGGACTAGCTTGGGAGCAGTACTTC. This encodes CASSLGLAWEQYF.

The genes are TRBV5-8 and TRBJ1-1; TRBD1 is a possible D gene (6 bases). The CDR3 contains 12 residues. In germline, CDR1 is SGHTS, CDR2 YDEGEE. The V end lost 5 bases, the J end lost 8 bases, and 13 bases lay between the germline ends. CDR3 coding DNA: TGTGCCAGCAGGTCATACAGGGCAGAAGCTTTCTTT. This codes for CASRSYRAEAFF.

The genes are TRBV18 and TRBJ2-7, with 10 bases aligning to TRBD2. The ends lost 6 bases at V and 1 base at J; junction bases unmatched: 6. The CDR3 consists of 15 residues. CDR1 KGHSH and CDR2 LQKENI come from the germline V gene. The CDR3 DNA reads TGTGCCAGCTCGCCTCTAGCGGGAGATTCCTACGAGCAGTACTTC. This encodes CASSPLAGDSYEQYF.

The chain is built from TRBV5-1 and TRBJ2-5, with TRBD1 as a possible D gene (5 bases). The germline V gene encodes CDR1 SGHRS and CDR2 YFSETQ. Trimming pared 0 bases from V and 6 bases from J, leaving 15 bases between. The CDR3 loop spans 15 amino acids. CDR3 nucleotide sequence: TGCGCCAGCAGCTTGGTGGAACAGGCCTTGAAGACCCAGTACTTC. Translation: CASSLVEQALKTQYF.

The chain has TRBV2 and TRBJ2-7; 13 nucleotides align to TRBD2. V lost 6 bases, J lost 4 bases, and 6 bases stayed unmatched. The CDR3 sequence is 15 residues long. The germline gives CDR1 SNHLY, CDR2 FYNNEI. The CDR3 is CASRPLAGGLYEQYF. CDR3 coding DNA: TGTGCCAGCAGGCCACTAGCGGGAGGGCTATACGAGCAGTACTTC.

The rearrangement uses TRBV18 and TRBJ1-5, with TRBD1 matching 10 bases. CDR3 length: 17 residues. From germline, CDR1 is KGHSH and CDR2 LQKENI. After removal of 5 bases from V and 4 bases from J, the junction contained 11 bases not matched to a gene. The CDR3 DNA reads TGTGCCAGCTCAGCAACTTACGGGACAGGGGAAAATCAGCCCCAGCATTTT. Its protein product is CASSATYGTGENQPQHF.

In its sample, this clone was seen once. The V and J genes are TRBV5-1 and TRBJ1-3; 7 bases line up with TRBD1. The V and J ends lost 3 bases and 2 bases, in that order; junction bases with no gene match: 5. The length of the CDR3 is 15 residues. Looked up from germline, CDR1 is SGHRS and CDR2 is YFSETQ. CDR3 region: CASSSSGTAGNTIYF. CDR3 bases: TGCGCCAGCAGCTCATCAGGGACAGCTGGAAACACCATATATTTT.

The V call is TRBV15, the J call TRBJ1-2; no reliable D call. Between the trimmed V and J ends, which lost 0 bases and 0 bases, there was a span of 11 bases. The CDR3 is 16 residues long. CDR1 and CDR2 from the germline V gene are LNHNV and YYDKDF (reference sequence). The CDR3 DNA follows: TGTGCCACCAGCAGAGAAAAAGGGAGAACTAACTATGGCTACACCTTC. This codes for CATSREKGRTNYGYTF.

The CDR3 reads CAWRERQGLNTEAFF. The DNA for the CDR3 is TGTGCCTGGAGAGAAAGACAGGGTTTGAACACTGAAGCTTTCTTT. The chain combines TRBV30 with TRBJ1-1; 7 bases are a match to TRBD1. Germline values: CDR1 GTSNPN, CDR2 SVGIG (reference sequence). After removal of 3 bases from V and 0 bases from J, the junction contained 7 bases not matched to a gene. This CDR3 spans 15 amino acids.

This chain links TRBV5-1 with TRBJ2-3, with 7 bases fitting TRBD2. This CDR3 is built from 16 residues. V shed 4 bases and J 4 bases; nucleotides not matched to a gene: 12. Germline lookup yields CDR1 SGHRS and CDR2 YFSETQ. CDR3 amino acids: CASSPIGGGLADTQYF. The CDR3 DNA reads as TGCGCCAGCAGCCCGATCGGGGGAGGGTTAGCAGATACGCAGTATTTT.

J is TRBJ2-1 and V is TRBV25-1; the match to TRBD2 covers 7 bases. The V gene end was trimmed by 3 bases and the J gene end by 0 bases; junction bases not matched to a gene: 5. Germline V gene lookup returns CDR1 MGHDK and CDR2 SYGVNS. This CDR3 has 16 residues. CDR3 sequence (DNA): TGTGCCAGCAGTGATCGACTAGCCCTCTCCTACAATGAGCAGTTCTTC. This codes for CASSDRLALSYNEQFF. The whole variable domain, remainder taken from reference TRBV25-1 and TRBJ2-1, is EADIYQTPRYLVIGTGKKITLECSQTMGHDKMYWYQQDPGMELHLIHYSYGVNSTEKGDLSSESTVSRIRTEHFPLTLESARPSHTSQYLCASSDRLALSYNEQFFGPGTRLTVL.

The rearrangement joins TRBV5-5 to TRBJ2-7, with TRBD2 identical over 10 bases. Germline V lookup: CDR1 SGHKS, CDR2 YYEKEE (reference sequence). The CDR3 contains 15 residues. The V segment lost 4 bases and the J segment 5 bases; nucleotides outside the gene matches: 9. The CDR3 loop is CASSPSGSGAHEQYF. CDR3 coding DNA: TGTGCCAGCAGCCCTAGCGGGAGTGGGGCGCACGAGCAGTACTTC. Together with reference TRBV5-5 and TRBJ2-7, the CDR3 gives the full variable domain: DAGVTQSPTHLIKTRGQQVTLRCSPISGHKSVSWYQQVLGQGPQFIFQYYEKEERGRGNFPDRFSARQFPNYSSELNVNALLLGDSALYLCASSPSGSGAHEQYFGPGTRLTVT.

The chain recombines TRBV9 with TRBJ2-1; 7 nucleotides agree with TRBD1. The CDR3 has 13 residues. V lost 3 bases, J lost 4 bases, and 1 base stayed unmatched. The germline V gene has CDR1 SGDLS and CDR2 YYNGEE. The CDR3 sequence is CASSATGYNEQFF. In DNA form, the CDR3 reads TGTGCCAGCAGCGCGACAGGGTACAATGAGCAGTTCTTC.

This rearrangement joins TRBV18 to TRBJ2-4; TRBD2 matches 9 bases. The length of the CDR3 is 11 residues. CDR1 KGHSH and CDR2 LQKENI come from the germline V gene. With V trimmed by 8 bases and J by 8 bases, 1 base remained unmatched. CDR3 in DNA: TGTGCCAGCCGCGGGGGGGACATTCAGTACTTC. The encoded protein is CASRGGDIQYF. Complete variable domain (other parts from reference TRBV18 and TRBJ2-4): NAGVMQNPRHLVRRRGQEARLRCSPMKGHSHVYWYRQLPEEGLKFMVYLQKENIIDESGMPKERFSAEFPKEGPSILRIQQVVRGDSAAYFCASRGGDIQYFGAGTRLSVL.

This chain joins TRBV27 and TRBJ2-3; no definite D call. Germline V gene lookup returns CDR1 MNHEY and CDR2 SMNVEV (reference sequence). The CDR3 is 13 amino acids. With 2 bases removed from V and 2 bases from J, the gap between germline ends came to 5 bases. CDR3 sequence reads: CASSLVYTDTQYF. The CDR3 DNA sequence: TGTGCCAGCAGTTTAGTATACACAGATACGCAGTATTTT.

V gene TRBV7-6 combines with J gene TRBJ2-3; 9 bases fit TRBD2. The germline V gene encodes CDR1 SGHVS and CDR2 FNYEAQ. This CDR3 contains 17 residues. The J segment lost 4 bases and the V segment lost 1 base, leaving 9 bases of the junction unmatched. The CDR3 DNA follows: TGTGCCAGCAGCTTAGTAGGGCGGGGGGGCCTGGCAGATACGCAGTATTTT. Amino acid sequence: CASSLVGRGGLADTQYF.

This chain connects TRBV6-6 to TRBJ2-3; 8 nucleotides line up with TRBD2. With 5 bases clipped from V and 6 bases from J, the junction kept 13 bases outside the gene matches. Germline assignment: CDR1 MNHNY and CDR2 SVGAGI (reference sequence). The CDR3 is 16 amino acids. The CDR3 DNA reads as TGTGCCAGCAGTCTGACCTCCCGGGGGGGCCGTGATACGCAGTATTTT. Protein sequence: CASSLTSRGGRDTQYF.

The gene calls are TRBV5-8 and TRBJ2-3, with 7 nucleotides matching TRBD2. CDR3 size: 16 residues. Germline V gene data show CDR1 as SGHTS and CDR2 as YDEGEE. V trimming: 5 bases; J trimming: 5 bases; junction bases outside the gene matches: 14. CDR3 coding DNA: TGTGCCAGCAGTGTTTGGGGGGAGGGCCGCAAAGATACGCAGTATTTT. Amino acid sequence: CASSVWGEGRKDTQYF.

The chain is built from TRBV5-1 and TRBJ1-4; 8 nucleotides align to TRBD1. Germline V gene lookup returns CDR1 SGHRS and CDR2 YFSETQ. This CDR3 contains 14 residues. V dropped 4 bases and J dropped 7; count of bases not matched to a gene: 6. The CDR3 loop reads CASSLQGAGEKLFF. The CDR3 region has the DNA TGCGCCAGCAGCCTTCAGGGGGCAGGTGAAAAACTGTTTTTT.

This chain connects TRBV15 to TRBJ2-1; the match to TRBD2 covers 7 bases. V lost 2 bases and J lost 5; bases outside the gene matches: 15. There are 18 residues in the CDR3. The germline V gene has CDR1 LNHNV and CDR2 YYDKDF (reference sequence). The CDR3 here is CATSRLLLAGSGHNEQFF. CDR3 coding DNA: TGTGCCACCAGCAGACTCCTCTTAGCGGGTTCGGGCCACAATGAGCAGTTCTTC.

Written as DNA, the CDR3 is TGTGCCAGCAGCTTCACTGCGGGCCCTTTTTCACATCAGCCCCAGCATTTT. Encoded protein: CASSFTAGPFSHQPQHF. The V gene is TRBV7-2, the J gene TRBJ1-5; D is undetermined. The CDR3 runs 17 residues. The germline gives CDR1 SGHTA, CDR2 FQGNSA. The V end lost 3 bases, the J end lost 5 bases, and 20 bases lay between the germline ends.

This chain joins TRBV5-4 and TRBJ1-2; D is possibly TRBD1 (6 bases). Trimming cost V 1 base and J 4 bases, with 11 bases left between them. The CDR3 runs to 14 residues. Looked up from germline, CDR1 is SGHNT and CDR2 is YYREEE (reference sequence). The CDR3 region has the DNA TGTGCCAGCAGCTTGACAGGGAGCTTCTATGGCTACACCTTC. Its protein is CASSLTGSFYGYTF.

The V gene is TRBV7-9, the J gene TRBJ2-7; TRBD1 is a possible D gene (5 bases). The V gene lost 5 bases and the J gene lost 2 bases, with 10 bases spanning the gap. The CDR3 is made up of 13 amino acids. CDR1 and CDR2 (germline): SEHNR, FQNEAQ (reference sequence). CDR3 protein: CASSTRQTYEQYF. The CDR3 DNA is TGTGCCAGCAGCACCCGACAGACCTACGAGCAGTACTTC.